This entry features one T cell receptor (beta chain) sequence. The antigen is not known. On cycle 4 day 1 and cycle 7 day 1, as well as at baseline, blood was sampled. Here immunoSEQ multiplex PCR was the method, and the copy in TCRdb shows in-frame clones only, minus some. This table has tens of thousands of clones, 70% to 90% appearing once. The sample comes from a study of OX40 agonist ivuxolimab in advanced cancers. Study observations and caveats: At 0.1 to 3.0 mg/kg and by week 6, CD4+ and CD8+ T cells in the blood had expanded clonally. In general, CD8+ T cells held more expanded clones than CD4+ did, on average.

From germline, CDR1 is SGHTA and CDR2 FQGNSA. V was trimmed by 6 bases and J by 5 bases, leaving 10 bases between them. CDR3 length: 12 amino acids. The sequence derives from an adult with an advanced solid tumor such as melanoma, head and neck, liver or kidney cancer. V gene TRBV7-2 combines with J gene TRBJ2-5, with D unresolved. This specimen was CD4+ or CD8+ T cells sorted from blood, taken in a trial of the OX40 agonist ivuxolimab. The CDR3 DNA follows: TGTGCCAGCAGGGCAAGCAGTGAGACCCAGTACTTC. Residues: CASRASSETQYF.